The 5 T cell receptor beta chains below come from one sample, sequenced in a study of PD-L1 blockade in urothelial cancer. Only in-frame clones appear in the TCRdb table, and some are missing; sequencing was by immunoSEQ multiplex PCR. Of 35,000 to 50,000 clones in the sample, about 80% are singletons; the top ten hold approximately 2.9%. This specimen consisted of PBMCs, obtained around atezolizumab (anti-PD-L1) treatment. The receptors originated from a man in his 70s with urothelial cancer.

This clone was picked up a small number of times. V and J are TRBV27 and TRBJ1-1; no firm D call. There are 17 residues in the CDR3. V lost 0 bases and J lost 1, with 15 bases in between. Germline-derived CDR1 and CDR2 are MNHEY and SMNVEV (reference sequence). The DNA for the CDR3 is TGTGCCAGCAGTTTATCGTGGGAGTGGGGATCGAACACTGAAGCTTTCTTT. Its protein product is CASSLSWEWGSNTEAFF.

The rearrangement joins TRBV11-3 to TRBJ1-5; 8 nucleotides align to TRBD1. This CDR3 spans 15 amino acids. Germline CDR1 reads SGHNT; CDR2 reads YENEEA. The trim removed 5 bases at V and 7 bases at J, leaving 10 bases unmatched. The CDR3 DNA reads as TGTGCCAGCAGCCAGACGGGGGACAGGAGACAGCCCCAGCATTTT. Its protein product is CASSQTGDRRQPQHF.

The V call is TRBV6-6, the J call TRBJ2-5; 10 positions match TRBD2. Germline values: CDR1 MNHNY, CDR2 SVGAGI (reference sequence). V lost 2 bases, J lost 5 bases, and 5 bases stayed unmatched. The CDR3 extends over 15 amino acids. DNA for the CDR3: TGTGCCAGCAGTTACGATAGCGGGAGGAGGGAGACCCAGTACTTC. Translated: CASSYDSGRRETQYF.

The rearrangement links TRBV19 to TRBJ2-1; D not resolved. The CDR3 is made up of 16 amino acids. Trimming shortened V by 5 bases and J by 0 bases, and 14 bases separated the two germline ends. Germline-derived CDR1 and CDR2 are LNHDA and SQIVND (reference sequence). The CDR3 DNA sequence: TGTGCCAGTAGTCCAACAGCAGCAAGCTCCTACAATGAGCAGTTCTTC. This sequence encodes CASSPTAASSYNEQFF. Combining the CDR3 with reference TRBV19 and TRBJ2-1 gives the whole variable domain DGGITQSPKYLFRKEGQNVTLSCEQNLNHDAMYWYRQDPGQGLRLIYYSQIVNDFQKGDIAEGYSVSREKKESFPLTVTSAQKNPTAFYLCASSPTAASSYNEQFFGPGTRLTVL.

This clone was seen only a few times. V is TRBV15 and J is TRBJ1-1; a weak D match, TRBD1 (5 bases). V lost 6 bases, J lost 4 bases, and 9 bases lay in between. The CDR3 loop spans 12 amino acids. Germline loops: CDR1 LNHNV, CDR2 YYDKDF (reference sequence). The CDR3 loop reads CATRQEGTEAFF. The CDR3 nucleotides are TGTGCCACCAGACAGGAAGGCACTGAAGCTTTCTTT.